The present T cell receptor beta chain was sequenced within a study of blood T cell repertoires in COVID-19. Study context: Acute and convalescent COVID-19 samples came from the United States, Italy and Spain. Sample material is recorded as cDNA or gDNA derived from T cells, B-cell-depleted T cells, or PBMCs.

V trimming: 1 base; J trimming: 3 bases; junction bases outside the gene matches: 7. The CDR3 has 15 amino acids. Germline CDR1 is SQVTM and CDR2 is ANQGSEA. TCRdb's table, derived via immunoSEQ multiplex PCR, lists solely in-frame clones and lacks some. The table lists about 220,000 clones, approximately 86% of them singletons. The study drew participants aged 18 to 89 years from fewer than 30 US areas. In assigning cohorts, the study relied on participant-reported clinical history. The receptor was isolated from a woman aged 50 to 60 with acute COVID-19. The chain couples TRBV29-1 to TRBJ2-7; 9 nucleotides match TRBD1. Specimen: PBMCs or T cells enriched from blood (not recorded which). The CDR3 reads CSVEGDRDGYYEQYF. The CDR3, as DNA: TGCAGCGTTGAAGGGGACAGGGATGGCTACTACGAGCAGTACTTC.